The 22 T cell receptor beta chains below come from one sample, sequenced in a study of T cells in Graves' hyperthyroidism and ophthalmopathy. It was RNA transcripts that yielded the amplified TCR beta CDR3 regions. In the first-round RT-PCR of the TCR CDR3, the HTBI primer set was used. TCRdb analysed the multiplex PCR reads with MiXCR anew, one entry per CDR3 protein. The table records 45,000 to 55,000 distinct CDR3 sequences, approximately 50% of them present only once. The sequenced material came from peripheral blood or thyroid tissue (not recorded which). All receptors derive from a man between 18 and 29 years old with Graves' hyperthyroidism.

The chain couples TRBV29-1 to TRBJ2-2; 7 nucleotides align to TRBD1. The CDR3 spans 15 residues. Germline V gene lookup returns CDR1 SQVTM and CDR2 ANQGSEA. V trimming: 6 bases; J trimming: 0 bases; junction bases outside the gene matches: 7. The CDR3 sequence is CSVPGTAPNTGELFF. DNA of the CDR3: TGCAGCGTACCCGGGACAGCCCCGAACACCGGGGAGCTGTTTTTT.

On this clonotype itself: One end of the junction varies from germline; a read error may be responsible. CDR3 loop: CASSATGRGLYF. The CDR3 nucleotides are TGTGCCAGCAGTGCGACAGGACGGGGGTTATATTTT. The chain is built from TRBV2 and TRBJ1-4; a weak D match, TRBD1 (6 bases). The CDR3 has 12 amino acids. Per the germline V gene, CDR1 is SNHLY and CDR2 is FYNNEI.

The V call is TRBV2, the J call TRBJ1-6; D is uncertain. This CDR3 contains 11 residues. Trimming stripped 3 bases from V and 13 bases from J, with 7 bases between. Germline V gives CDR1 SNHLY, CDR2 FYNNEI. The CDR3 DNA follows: TGTGCCAGCAGTGAGAACGTGCCCCTCCACTTT. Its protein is CASSENVPLHF. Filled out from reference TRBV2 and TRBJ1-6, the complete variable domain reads EPEVTQTPSHQVTQMGQEVILRCVPISNHLYFYWYRQILGQKVEFLVSFYNNEISEKSEIFDDQFSVERPDGSNFTLKIRSTKLEDSAMYFCASSENVPLHFGNGTRLTVT.

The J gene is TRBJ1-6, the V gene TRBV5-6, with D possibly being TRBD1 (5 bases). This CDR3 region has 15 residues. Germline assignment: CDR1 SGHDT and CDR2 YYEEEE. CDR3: CARGIRQGLFSPLHF. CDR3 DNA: TGTGCTAGAGGTATAAGGCAGGGCCTGTTTTCACCCCTCCACTTT.

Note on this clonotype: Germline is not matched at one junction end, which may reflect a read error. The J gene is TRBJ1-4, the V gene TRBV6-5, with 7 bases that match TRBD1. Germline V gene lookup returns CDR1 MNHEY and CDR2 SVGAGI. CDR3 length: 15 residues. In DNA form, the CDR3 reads TGTGCCATCAGTGAGGGGAGGGGGCTACATGAAAAACTGTTTTTT. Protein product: CAISEGRGLHEKLFF.

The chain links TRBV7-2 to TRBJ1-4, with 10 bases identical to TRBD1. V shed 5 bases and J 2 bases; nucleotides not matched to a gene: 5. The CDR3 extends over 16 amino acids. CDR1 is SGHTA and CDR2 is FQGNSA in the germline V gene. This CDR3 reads CASSARTGGTNEKLFF. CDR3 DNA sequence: TGTGCCAGCAGCGCAAGGACAGGGGGTACTAATGAAAAACTGTTTTTT.

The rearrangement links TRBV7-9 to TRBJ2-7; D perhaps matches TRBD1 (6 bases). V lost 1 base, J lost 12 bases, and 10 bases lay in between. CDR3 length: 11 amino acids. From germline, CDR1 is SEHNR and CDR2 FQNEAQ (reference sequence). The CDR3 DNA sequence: TGTGCCAGCAGCTTAGGGACAGTGTGGTACTTC. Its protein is CASSLGTVWYF.

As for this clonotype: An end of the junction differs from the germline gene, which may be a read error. CDR3: CASSTGTGNHERYF. CDR3 in DNA: TGTGCCAGTAGTACCGGGACAGGGAACCACGAGCGGTACTTC. The rearrangement uses TRBV19 and TRBJ2-7; 9 bases match TRBD1. Germline CDR1 reads LNHDA; CDR2 reads SQIVND (reference sequence). The CDR3 is 14 residues long.

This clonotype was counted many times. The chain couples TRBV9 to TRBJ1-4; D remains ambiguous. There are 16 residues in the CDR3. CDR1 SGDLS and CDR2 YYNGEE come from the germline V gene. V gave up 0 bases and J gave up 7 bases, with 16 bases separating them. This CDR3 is CASSVESSGVGEKLFF. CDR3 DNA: TGTGCCAGCAGCGTAGAGTCAAGCGGGGTCGGTGAAAAACTGTTTTTT.

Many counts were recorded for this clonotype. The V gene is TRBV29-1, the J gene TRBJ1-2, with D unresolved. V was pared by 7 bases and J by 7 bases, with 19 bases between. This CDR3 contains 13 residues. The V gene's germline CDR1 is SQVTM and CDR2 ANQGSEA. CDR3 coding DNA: TGCAGCGCCTATAACGGGGAACATTTTGGCTACACCTTC. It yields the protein CSAYNGEHFGYTF.

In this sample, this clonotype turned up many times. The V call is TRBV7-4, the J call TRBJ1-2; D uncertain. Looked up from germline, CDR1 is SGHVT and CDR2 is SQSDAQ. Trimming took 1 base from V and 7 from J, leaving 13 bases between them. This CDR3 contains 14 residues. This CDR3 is CASSLERAVGGYTF. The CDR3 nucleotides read TGTGCCAGCAGCTTAGAGAGAGCAGTTGGTGGCTACACCTTC.

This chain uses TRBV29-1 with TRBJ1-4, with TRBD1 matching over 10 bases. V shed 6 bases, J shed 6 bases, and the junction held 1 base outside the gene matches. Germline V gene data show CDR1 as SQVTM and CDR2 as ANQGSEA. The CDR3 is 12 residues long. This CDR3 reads CSVGTGDEKLFF. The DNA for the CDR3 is TGCAGCGTCGGGACAGGGGATGAAAAACTGTTTTTT.

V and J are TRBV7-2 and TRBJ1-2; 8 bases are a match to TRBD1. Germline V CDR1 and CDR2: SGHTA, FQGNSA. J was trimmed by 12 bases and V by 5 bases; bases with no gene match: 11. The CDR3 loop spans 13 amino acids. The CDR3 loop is CASSLGQGDSHTF. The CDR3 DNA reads TGTGCCAGCAGCCTCGGACAGGGAGATAGCCACACCTTC.

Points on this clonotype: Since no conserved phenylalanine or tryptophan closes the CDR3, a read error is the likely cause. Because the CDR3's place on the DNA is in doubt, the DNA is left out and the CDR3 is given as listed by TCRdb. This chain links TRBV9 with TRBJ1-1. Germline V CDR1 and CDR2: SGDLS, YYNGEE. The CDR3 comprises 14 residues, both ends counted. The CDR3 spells CASSVAEMNTEADS.

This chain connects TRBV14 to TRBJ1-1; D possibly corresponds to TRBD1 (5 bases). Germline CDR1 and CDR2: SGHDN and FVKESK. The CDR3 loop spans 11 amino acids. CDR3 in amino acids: CASARGTEAFF. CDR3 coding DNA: TGTGCGTCAGCGAGGGGAACTGAAGCTTTCTTT.

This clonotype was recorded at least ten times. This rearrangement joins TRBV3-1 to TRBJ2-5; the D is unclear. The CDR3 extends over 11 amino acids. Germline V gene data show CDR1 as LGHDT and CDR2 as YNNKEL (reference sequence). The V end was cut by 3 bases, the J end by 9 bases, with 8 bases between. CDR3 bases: TGTGCCAGCAGCCAGAGAGGCCCCCAGTACTTC. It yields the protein CASSQRGPQYF.

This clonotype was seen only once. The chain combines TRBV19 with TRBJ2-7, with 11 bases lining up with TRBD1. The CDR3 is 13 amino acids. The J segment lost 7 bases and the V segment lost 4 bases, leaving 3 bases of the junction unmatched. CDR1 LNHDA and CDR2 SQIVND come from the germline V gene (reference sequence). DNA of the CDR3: TGTGCCAGTAGTACCGGGACAGGGGGAGAGCAGTACTTC. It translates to CASSTGTGGEQYF.

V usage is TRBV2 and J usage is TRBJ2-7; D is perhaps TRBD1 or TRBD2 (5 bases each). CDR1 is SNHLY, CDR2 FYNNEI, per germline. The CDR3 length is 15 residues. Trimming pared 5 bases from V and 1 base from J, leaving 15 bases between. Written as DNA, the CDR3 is TGTGCCAGCAGTTCGGACGGGGCAAGGTCCTACGAGCAGTACTTC. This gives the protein CASSSDGARSYEQYF.

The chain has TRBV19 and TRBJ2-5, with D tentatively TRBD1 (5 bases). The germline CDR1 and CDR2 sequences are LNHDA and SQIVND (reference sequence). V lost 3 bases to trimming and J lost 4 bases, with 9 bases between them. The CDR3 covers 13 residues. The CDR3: CASSMGQRETQYF. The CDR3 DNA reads TGTGCCAGTAGTATGGGGCAACGAGAGACCCAGTACTTC.

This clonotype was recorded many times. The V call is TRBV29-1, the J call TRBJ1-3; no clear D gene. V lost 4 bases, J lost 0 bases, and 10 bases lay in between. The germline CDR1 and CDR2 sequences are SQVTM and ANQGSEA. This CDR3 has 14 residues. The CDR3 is CSVGLSSSGNTIYF. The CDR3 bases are TGCAGCGTTGGACTCAGTTCCTCTGGAAACACCATATATTTT. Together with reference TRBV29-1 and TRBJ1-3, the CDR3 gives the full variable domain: SAVISQKPSRDICQRGTSLTIQCQVDSQVTMMFWYRQQPGQSLTLIATANQGSEATYESGFVIDKFPISRPNLTFSTLTVSNMSPEDSSIYLCSVGLSSSGNTIYFGEGSWLTVV.

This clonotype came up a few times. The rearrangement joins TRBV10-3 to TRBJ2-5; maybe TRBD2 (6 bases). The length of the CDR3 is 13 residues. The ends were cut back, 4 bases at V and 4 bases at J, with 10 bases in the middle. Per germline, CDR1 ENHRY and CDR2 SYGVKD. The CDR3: CAISGRDGETQYF. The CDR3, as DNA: TGTGCCATCAGTGGGAGGGACGGAGAGACCCAGTACTTC.

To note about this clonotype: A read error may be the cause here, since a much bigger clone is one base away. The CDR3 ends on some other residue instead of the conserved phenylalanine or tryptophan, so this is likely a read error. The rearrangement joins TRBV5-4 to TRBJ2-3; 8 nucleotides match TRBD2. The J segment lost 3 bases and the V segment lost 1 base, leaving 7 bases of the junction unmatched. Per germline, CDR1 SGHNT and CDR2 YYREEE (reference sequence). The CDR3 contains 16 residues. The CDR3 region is CASSLLSGSWTDTQYL. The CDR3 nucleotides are TGTGCCAGCAGCTTGCTCAGCGGGAGTTGGACAGATACGCAGTATCTT.